A single sample gave rise to the 8 T cell receptor beta chains below, sequenced in a study of cytomegalovirus exposure and HLA in healthy donors. Researchers ran the PCR with 60 Vbeta and 13 Jbeta primers. Using immunoSEQ multiplex PCR, the repertoire was profiled, and TCRdb retains in-frame clones only, with some absent. The data contain about 120,000 clones, over 60% of them singletons. The sequenced sample was PBMCs. The receptors were gathered from a man under 40 in good health and CMV-seropositive.

J is TRBJ1-6 and V is TRBV27; 7 bases match TRBD1. V lost 10 bases and J lost 10; bases outside the gene matches: 10. The CDR3 spans 13 residues. The V gene's germline CDR1 is MNHEY and CDR2 SMNVEV (reference sequence). CDR3 in amino acids: CATPARGQSPLHF. DNA of the CDR3: TGTGCCACCCCGGCGAGGGGGCAATCACCCCTCCACTTT.

V and J are TRBV30 and TRBJ1-4; TRBD1 matches 10 bases. The CDR3 sequence is 16 residues long. From germline, CDR1 is GTSNPN and CDR2 SVGIG (reference sequence). With 5 bases clipped from V and 3 bases from J, the junction kept 9 bases outside the gene matches. DNA for the CDR3: TGTGCCTGGTCGGGGGGGGACAGGGGAGCTAATGAAAAACTGTTTTTT. As protein: CAWSGGDRGANEKLFF.

CDR3 region: CASSYSNSGGWNTIYF. In nucleotides, the CDR3 is TGTGCCAGCAGTTACTCGAATAGCGGGGGATGGAACACCATATATTTT. The V call is TRBV6-6, the J call TRBJ1-3; D is possibly TRBD1 (5 bases). V lost 0 bases, J lost 7 bases, and 16 bases lay in between. Germline V gene lookup returns CDR1 MNHNY and CDR2 SVGAGI (reference sequence). The CDR3 is made up of 16 amino acids.

The rearrangement joins TRBV2 to TRBJ2-7, with 12 nucleotides matching TRBD2. V was clipped by 2 bases and J by 3 bases; unmatched bases: 5. Germline CDR1 reads SNHLY; CDR2 reads FYNNEI. This CDR3 has 16 residues. CDR3 sequence reads: CASSERPSGGVYEQYF. CDR3 sequence (DNA): TGTGCCAGCAGTGAAAGGCCTAGCGGGGGGGTCTACGAGCAGTACTTC.

The V gene is TRBV7-9, the J gene TRBJ1-2, with no clear D. Trimming shortened V by 1 base and J by 6 bases, and 6 bases separated the two germline ends. Germline V gene lookup returns CDR1 SEHNR and CDR2 FQNEAQ (reference sequence). This CDR3 comprises 12 residues. Written as DNA, the CDR3 is TGTGCCAGCAGCTTAGTGTTAGATGGCTACACCTTC. Amino acids: CASSLVLDGYTF. The variable domain in full, with the rest retrieved from reference TRBV7-9 and TRBJ1-2, is DTGVSQNPRHKITKRGQNVTFRCDPISEHNRLYWYRQTLGQGPEFLTYFQNEAQLEKSRLLSDRFSAERPKGSFSTLEIQRTEQGDSAMYLCASSLVLDGYTFGSGTRLTVV.

The V and J genes are TRBV9 and TRBJ2-5; 11 positions agree with TRBD2. The CDR3 totals 20 residues. Germline loops: CDR1 SGDLS, CDR2 YYNGEE. V was clipped by 0 bases and J by 2 bases; unmatched bases: 15. The CDR3 spells CASSVVGSGGAREGQETQYF. CDR3 nucleotide sequence: TGTGCCAGCAGCGTAGTGGGTAGCGGGGGGGCGCGGGAGGGGCAAGAGACCCAGTACTTC.

On this clone: The junction shows a germline mismatch at one end, possibly a read error. The chain employs TRBV6-5 and TRBJ1-2, with 10 bases matching TRBD1. Germline assignment: CDR1 MNHEY and CDR2 SVGAGI. The CDR3 loop spans 13 amino acids. The CDR3 region is CFVWDRGNYGYTF. DNA for the CDR3: TGCTTTGTGTGGGACAGGGGAAACTATGGCTACACCTTC.

The chain joins TRBV7-2 to TRBJ2-6, with 9 bases aligning to TRBD1. The ends lost 5 bases at V and 2 bases at J; junction bases unmatched: 4. CDR3 size: 16 residues. Germline V lookup: CDR1 SGHTA, CDR2 FQGNSA. CDR3 amino acids: CASSRGQGTGANVLTF. As DNA, the CDR3 is TGTGCCAGCAGCCGGGGACAGGGAACTGGGGCCAACGTCCTGACTTTC.